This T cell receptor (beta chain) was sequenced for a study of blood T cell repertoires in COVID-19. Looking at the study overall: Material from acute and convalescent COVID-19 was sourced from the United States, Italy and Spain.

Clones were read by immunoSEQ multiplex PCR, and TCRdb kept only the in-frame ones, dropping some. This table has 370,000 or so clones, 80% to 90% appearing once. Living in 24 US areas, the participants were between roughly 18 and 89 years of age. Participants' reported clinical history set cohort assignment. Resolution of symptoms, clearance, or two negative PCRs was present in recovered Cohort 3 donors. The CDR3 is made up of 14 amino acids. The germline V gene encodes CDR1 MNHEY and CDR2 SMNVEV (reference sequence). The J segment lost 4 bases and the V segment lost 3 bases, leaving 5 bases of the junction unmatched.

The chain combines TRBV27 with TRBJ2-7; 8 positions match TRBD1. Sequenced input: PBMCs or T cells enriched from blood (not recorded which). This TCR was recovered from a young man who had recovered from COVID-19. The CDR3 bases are TGTGCCAGCAGTTTCCAGGGGGCGCGGTACGAGCAGTACTTC. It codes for CASSFQGARYEQYF.